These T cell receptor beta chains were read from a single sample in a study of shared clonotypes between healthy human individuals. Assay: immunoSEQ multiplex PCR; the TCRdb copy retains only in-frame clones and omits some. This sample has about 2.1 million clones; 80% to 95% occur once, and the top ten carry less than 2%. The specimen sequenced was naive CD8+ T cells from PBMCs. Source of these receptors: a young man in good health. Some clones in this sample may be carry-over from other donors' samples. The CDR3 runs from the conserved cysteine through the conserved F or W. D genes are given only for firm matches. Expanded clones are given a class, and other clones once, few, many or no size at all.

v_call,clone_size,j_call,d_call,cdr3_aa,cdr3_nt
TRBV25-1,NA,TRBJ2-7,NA,CASQIGSYEQYF,TGTGCCAGCCAAATAGGATCCTACGAGCAGTACTTC
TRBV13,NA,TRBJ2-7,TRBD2,CASSSTSGNSYEQYF,TGTGCCAGCAGCTCGACTAGCGGGAACTCCTACGAGCAGTACTTC
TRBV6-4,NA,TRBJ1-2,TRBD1,CASSDGTGAFGYTF,TGTGCCAGCAGTGACGGGACAGGGGCCTTCGGCTACACCTTC
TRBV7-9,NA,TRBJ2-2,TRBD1,CASSLGQGVVDTGELFF,TGTGCCAGCAGCTTAGGGCAGGGGGTCGTCGACACCGGGGAGCTGTTTTTT
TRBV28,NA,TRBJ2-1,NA,CASSYNAGNEQFF,TGTGCCAGCAGTTATAACGCGGGGAATGAGCAGTTCTTC
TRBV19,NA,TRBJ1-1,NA,CASTIYTEAFF,TGTGCCAGTACCATCTACACTGAAGCTTTCTTT
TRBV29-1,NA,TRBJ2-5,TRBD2,CSSFGGRGETQYF,TGCAGCTCCTTCGGCGGGAGGGGAGAGACCCAGTACTTC
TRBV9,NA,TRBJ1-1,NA,CASSGGGLNTEAFF,TGTGCCAGCAGCGGCGGGGGACTGAACACTGAAGCTTTCTTT
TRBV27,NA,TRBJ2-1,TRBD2,CASSLWSAGSSYNEQFF,TGTGCCAGCAGTTTATGGTCAGCGGGAAGCTCCTACAATGAGCAGTTCTTC
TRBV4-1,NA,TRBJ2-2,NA,CASSQGVRGTAGELFF,TGCGCCAGCAGCCAAGGTGTGAGGGGGACGGCCGGGGAGCTGTTTTTT
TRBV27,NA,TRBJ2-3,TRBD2,CASNLGGLAGEADTQYF,TGTGCCAGCAATCTTGGGGGACTAGCGGGAGAAGCAGATACGCAGTATTTT
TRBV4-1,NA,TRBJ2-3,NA,CASSQDWAGWTDTQYF,TGCGCCAGCAGCCAAGATTGGGCAGGGTGGACAGATACGCAGTATTTT
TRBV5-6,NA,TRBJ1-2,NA,CASSYVDSPGYTF,TGTGCCAGCAGTTACGTGGACAGCCCAGGCTACACCTTC
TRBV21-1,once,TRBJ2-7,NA,CASSNGRGPDGYEQYF,TGTGCCAGCAGCAACGGACGGGGACCTGACGGGTACGAGCAGTACTTC
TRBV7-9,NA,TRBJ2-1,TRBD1,CASSSPGTGKSYNEQFF,TGTGCCAGCAGCTCGCCCGGGACAGGGAAATCCTACAATGAGCAGTTCTTC
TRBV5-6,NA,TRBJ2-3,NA,CASSPGREPYTDTQYF,TGTGCCAGCAGCCCTGGCCGGGAGCCGTACACAGATACGCAGTATTTT
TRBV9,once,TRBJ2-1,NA,CASSVAINGNEQFF,TGTGCCAGCAGCGTAGCTATAAACGGTAATGAGCAGTTCTTC
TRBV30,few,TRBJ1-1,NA,CAWSWGGNTEAFF,TGTGCCTGGAGTTGGGGCGGGAACACTGAAGCTTTCTTT
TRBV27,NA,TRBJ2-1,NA,CASYLAGEQFF,TGTGCCAGCTACCTCGCGGGTGAGCAGTTCTTC
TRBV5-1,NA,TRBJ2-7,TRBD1,CASSLVTGTGTYEQYF,TGCGCCAGCAGCCTCGTGACAGGGACGGGGACCTACGAGCAGTACTTC
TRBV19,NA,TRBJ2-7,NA,CASSAGTGAYEQYF,TGTGCCAGTAGTGCCGGGACTGGGGCCTACGAGCAGTACTTC
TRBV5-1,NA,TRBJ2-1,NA,CASSSQGGSYNEQFF,TGCGCCAGCAGCAGTCAGGGTGGCTCCTACAATGAGCAGTTCTTC
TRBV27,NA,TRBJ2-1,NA,CASSLSVGWWPNEQFF,TGTGCCAGCAGTTTATCGGTGGGATGGTGGCCCAATGAGCAGTTCTTC
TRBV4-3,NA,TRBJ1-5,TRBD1,CASSQRRQGSNQPQHF,TGCGCCAGCAGCCAGCGCCGACAGGGGTCAAATCAGCCCCAGCATTTT
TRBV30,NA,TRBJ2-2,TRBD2,CAFAGVYTGELFF,TGTGCCTTCGCGGGGGTCTACACCGGGGAGCTGTTTTTT
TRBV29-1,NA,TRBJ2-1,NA,CSAVTPSYNEQFF,TGCAGCGCCGTGACCCCGTCCTACAATGAGCAGTTCTTC
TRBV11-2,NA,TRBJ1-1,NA,CASSLEWGNTEAFF,TGTGCCAGCAGCTTAGAATGGGGGAACACTGAAGCTTTCTTT
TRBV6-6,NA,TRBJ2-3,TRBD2,CASSPSGGGTDTQYF,TGTGCCAGCAGCCCATCGGGGGGGGGCACAGATACGCAGTATTTT
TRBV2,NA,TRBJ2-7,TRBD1,CASSDFSDRAYEQYF,TGTGCCAGCAGTGATTTTTCGGACAGGGCATACGAGCAGTACTTC
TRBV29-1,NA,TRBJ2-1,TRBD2,CSVRTSGNEQFF,TGCAGCGTAAGGACTAGCGGGAATGAGCAGTTCTTC
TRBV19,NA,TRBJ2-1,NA,CASSMGGSSYNEQFF,TGTGCCAGTAGTATGGGCGGTAGCTCCTACAATGAGCAGTTCTTC
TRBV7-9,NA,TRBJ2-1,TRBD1,CASPRTPGGDEQFF,TGTGCCAGCCCGCGTACCCCAGGGGGCGATGAGCAGTTCTTC
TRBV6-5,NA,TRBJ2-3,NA,CASSYSARIRTDTQYF,TGTGCCAGCAGTTACTCTGCGCGCATCCGCACAGATACGCAGTATTTT
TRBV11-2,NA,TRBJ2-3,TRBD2,CASSLGTSVADTQYF,TGTGCCAGCAGCTTGGGGACTAGCGTAGCAGATACGCAGTATTTT
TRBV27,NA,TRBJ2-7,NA,CASSFSSGHSYEQYF,TGTGCCAGCAGTTTCTCGAGCGGGCACTCCTACGAGCAGTACTTC
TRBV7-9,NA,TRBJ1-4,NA,CASSSSGVRPQNEKLFF,TGTGCCAGCAGCTCCTCAGGGGTCAGACCTCAAAATGAAAAACTGTTTTTT
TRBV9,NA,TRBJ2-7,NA,CASSEKGLPAYEQYF,TGTGCCAGCAGCGAAAAGGGGCTCCCGGCTTACGAGCAGTACTTC
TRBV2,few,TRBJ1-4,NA,CASSRTRRALEEKLFF,TGTGCCAGCAGTCGTACCCGTCGTGCCCTCGAGGAAAAACTGTTTTTT
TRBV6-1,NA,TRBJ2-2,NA,CASSWTVYTGELFF,TGTGCCAGCAGTTGGACAGTTTACACCGGGGAGCTGTTTTTT
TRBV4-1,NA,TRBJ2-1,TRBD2,CASSQDPGGPTGEQFF,TGCGCCAGCAGCCAAGACCCGGGAGGGCCAACTGGTGAGCAGTTCTTC
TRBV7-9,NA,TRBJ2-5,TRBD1,CASSLATGGYQETQYF,TGTGCCAGCAGCTTAGCTACAGGGGGCTATCAAGAGACCCAGTACTTC
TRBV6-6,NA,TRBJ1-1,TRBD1,CASSGQGGEAFF,TGTGCCAGCAGCGGACAGGGCGGTGAAGCTTTCTTT
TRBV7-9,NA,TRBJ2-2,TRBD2,CASSHSGGSKTGELFF,TGTGCCAGCAGTCACAGCGGGGGAAGCAAGACCGGGGAGCTGTTTTTT
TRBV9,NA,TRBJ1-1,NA,CASSGFMGDMNTEAFF,TGTGCCAGCAGTGGGTTCATGGGGGACATGAACACTGAAGCTTTCTTT
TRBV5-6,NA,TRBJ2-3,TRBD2,CASSSLPTSGSTDTQYF,TGTGCCAGCAGCTCTTTACCGACTAGCGGAAGCACAGATACGCAGTATTTT
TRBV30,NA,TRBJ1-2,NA,CASFIPPLPEDYGYTF,TGTGCCTCATTCATCCCCCCGCTGCCTGAGGACTATGGCTACACCTTC
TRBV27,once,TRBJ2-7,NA,CASSPLRVRPYEQYF,TGTGCCAGCAGTCCCCTCAGAGTGCGGCCATACGAGCAGTACTTC
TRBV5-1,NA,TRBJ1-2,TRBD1,CASTPLGQGAGGYTF,TGCGCCAGCACCCCCCTGGGGCAGGGGGCGGGCGGCTACACCTTC
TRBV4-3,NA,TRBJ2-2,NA,CASSQDAGTGELFF,TGCGCCAGCAGCCAAGACGCCGGCACCGGGGAGCTGTTTTTT
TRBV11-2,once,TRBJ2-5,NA,CASSSIGAQETQYF,TGTGCCAGCAGCTCGATCGGGGCGCAGGAGACCCAGTACTTC
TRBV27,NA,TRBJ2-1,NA,CASSQGGLLVEQFF,TGTGCCAGCAGCCAGGGGGGACTCCTGGTGGAGCAGTTCTTC
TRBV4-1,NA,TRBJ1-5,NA,CASSRRGDQPQHF,TGCGCCAGCAGCCGTAGGGGGGATCAGCCCCAGCATTTT
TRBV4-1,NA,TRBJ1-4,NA,CASSQDREKLFF,TGCGCCAGCAGCCAAGACCGGGAAAAACTGTTTTTT
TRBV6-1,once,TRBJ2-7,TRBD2,CASSVRAGGSYEQYF,TGTGCCAGCAGCGTCCGGGCGGGGGGCTCCTACGAGCAGTACTTC
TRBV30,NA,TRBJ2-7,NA,CAGSGGRYEQYF,TGTGCCGGGTCCGGGGGGCGCTACGAGCAGTACTTC
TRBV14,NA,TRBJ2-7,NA,CASSYGWSYEQYF,TGTGCCAGCAGCTACGGCTGGAGCTACGAGCAGTACTTC
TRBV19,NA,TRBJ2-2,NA,CASSIDRGLNTGELFF,TGTGCCAGTAGTATAGATAGGGGTCTTAACACCGGGGAGCTGTTTTTT